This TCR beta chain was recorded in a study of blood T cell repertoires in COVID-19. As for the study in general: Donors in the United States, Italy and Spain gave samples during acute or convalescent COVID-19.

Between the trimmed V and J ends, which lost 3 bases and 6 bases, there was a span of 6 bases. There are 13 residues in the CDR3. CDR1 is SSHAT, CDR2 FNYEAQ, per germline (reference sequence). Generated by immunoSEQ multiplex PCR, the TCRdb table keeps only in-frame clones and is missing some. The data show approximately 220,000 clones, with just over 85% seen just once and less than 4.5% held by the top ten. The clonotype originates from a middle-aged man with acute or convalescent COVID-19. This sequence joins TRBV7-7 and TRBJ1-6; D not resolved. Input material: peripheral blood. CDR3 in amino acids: CASSLPVNSPLHF. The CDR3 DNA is TGTGCCAGCAGCTTGCCAGTTAATTCACCCCTCCACTTT.